Below, 28 T cell receptor beta chains from the same sample are listed, as sequenced in a study of control samples from healthy donors and cancer patients. TCRdb's copy holds only in-frame clones and misses some; the assay was immunoSEQ multiplex PCR. Among some 140,000 clones listed, approximately 86% were seen once. Sequencing was done on a sample of blood. The receptors shown here come from a woman under 40 in good health.

This clone was detected only once. V and J are TRBV9 and TRBJ2-5; 9 bases are a match to TRBD2. Trimming removed 0 bases from V and 3 bases from J; junction bases left unmatched: 0. Germline assignment: CDR1 SGDLS and CDR2 YYNGEE. This CDR3 spans 14 amino acids. The CDR3 bases are TGTGCCAGCAGCGTAGCTAGCGGGAAAGAGACCCAGTACTTC. It is translated as CASSVASGKETQYF.

For this clone: Other DNA sequences in this sample translate to the same CDR3. The chain is built from TRBV4-2 and TRBJ1-5; unclear D gene. Trimming removed 3 bases from V and 4 bases from J, with 10 bases in between. The CDR3 loop spans 14 amino acids. Germline V gives CDR1 LGHNA, CDR2 YNFKEQ. The CDR3 DNA reads TGTGCCAGCAGCCAGTCTGGGCTGAATCAGCCCCAGCATTTT. Translated, it gives CASSQSGLNQPQHF.

This chain joins TRBV11-2 and TRBJ2-3, with a possible D match to TRBD2 (7 bases). CDR3 length equals 16 residues. Germline CDR1 and CDR2: SGHAT and FQNNGV. Trimming removed 4 bases at V and 0 bases at J, with 14 bases between. DNA for the CDR3: TGTGCCAGCAGCTCCGGGGGGCGGGTGAGCACAGATACGCAGTATTTT. Translation gives CASSSGGRVSTDTQYF.

V is TRBV5-5 and J is TRBJ2-7; a weak D match, TRBD1 (5 bases). Germline values: CDR1 SGHKS, CDR2 YYEKEE (reference sequence). This CDR3 has 14 residues. Between the trimmed V and J ends, which lost 4 bases and 3 bases, there was a span of 14 bases. CDR3 in amino acids: CASSDNTGFYEQYF. The CDR3 bases are TGTGCCAGCAGCGATAACACAGGTTTCTACGAGCAGTACTTC.

This clone was seen a single time. The V gene is TRBV6-5, the J gene TRBJ1-1; 9 bases map to TRBD1. Trimming took 6 bases from V and 2 from J; bases not matched to a gene: 7. The CDR3 consists of 15 residues. Germline assignment: CDR1 MNHEY and CDR2 SVGAGI. The CDR3 DNA is TGTGCCAGCAGCCTCGAGGGACAGGGCAACACTGAAGCTTTCTTT. It yields the protein CASSLEGQGNTEAFF.

The chain is built from TRBV5-4 and TRBJ2-1; a possible D gene is TRBD1 (6 bases). Germline CDR1 is SGHNT and CDR2 is YYREEE (reference sequence). The CDR3 extends over 16 amino acids. The V and J ends lost 4 bases and 7 bases respectively, with 21 bases between them. This chain's CDR3 is CASSPGGGHNANEQFF. CDR3 DNA sequence: TGTGCCAGCAGCCCTGGGGGCGGCCATAACGCAAATGAGCAGTTCTTC.

The J gene is TRBJ2-3, the V gene TRBV18; D is unclear. This CDR3 has 14 residues. V shed 3 bases and J shed 6 bases, with 13 bases lying between them. Germline V gene sequence: CDR1 KGHSH, CDR2 LQKENI. The CDR3 nucleotides are TGTGCCAGCTCACCCCGGACCGGCCCGGATACGCAGTATTTT. Translation gives CASSPRTGPDTQYF.

This chain uses TRBV7-9 with TRBJ1-2; a possible D gene is TRBD1 (5 bases). The V end was cut by 6 bases, the J end by 6 bases, with 14 bases between. CDR1 SEHNR and CDR2 FQNEAQ come from the germline V gene (reference sequence). The CDR3 sequence is 13 residues long. The CDR3 region is CASSDGREDGYTF. The CDR3, as DNA: TGTGCCAGCAGTGACGGCAGGGAGGATGGCTACACCTTC.

The chain carries TRBV6-5 and TRBJ1-3; no reliable D call. The V and J ends lost 0 bases and 0 bases respectively, with 9 bases between them. The CDR3 consists of 16 residues. CDR1 and CDR2 from the germline V gene are MNHEY and SVGAGI. CDR3 DNA sequence: TGTGCCAGCAGTTACTCGATACGGGCCTCTGGAAACACCATATATTTT. Amino acids: CASSYSIRASGNTIYF.

The genes are TRBV6-5 and TRBJ2-3; D is unclear. CDR1 and CDR2 (germline): MNHEY, SVGAGI. This CDR3 spans 15 amino acids. Between the trimmed V and J ends, which lost 10 bases and 2 bases, there was a span of 19 bases. The chain's CDR3 is CATRRAAQNTDTQYF. The DNA for the CDR3 is TGTGCCACCCGCCGGGCCGCCCAAAACACAGATACGCAGTATTTT.

The chain combines TRBV5-1 with TRBJ1-1; the D is unclear. Trimming left V 3 bases short and J 0 bases short, with 9 bases between. The CDR3 is made up of 14 amino acids. The germline CDR1 and CDR2 sequences are SGHRS and YFSETQ. The CDR3 protein is CASSSRALNTEAFF. In DNA form, the CDR3 reads TGCGCCAGCAGCTCAAGGGCTTTGAACACTGAAGCTTTCTTT. Complete variable domain (other parts from reference TRBV5-1 and TRBJ1-1): KAGVTQTPRYLIKTRGQQVTLSCSPISGHRSVSWYQQTPGQGLQFLFEYFSETQRNKGNFPGRFSGRQFSNSRSEMNVSTLELGDSALYLCASSSRALNTEAFFGQGTRLTVV.

The chain carries TRBV7-2 and TRBJ2-3; 12 bases are a match to TRBD2. This CDR3 contains 17 residues. The germline gives CDR1 SGHTA, CDR2 FQGNSA. V lost 5 bases and J lost 1; bases outside the gene matches: 7. CDR3 in amino acids: CASSQKTSGRGTDTQYF. CDR3 sequence (DNA): TGTGCCAGCAGCCAAAAGACTAGCGGGAGAGGCACAGATACGCAGTATTTT.

The rearrangement links TRBV6-2 or TRBV6-3 to TRBJ2-7; D not resolved. Deletions cut 2 bases from V and 6 bases from J, with 8 bases between. CDR3 length: 12 amino acids. The germline V gene has CDR1 MNHEY and CDR2 SVGEGT. The CDR3 sequence is CASSYPVIEQYF. The CDR3 DNA sequence: TGTGCCAGCAGTTACCCCGTCATCGAGCAGTACTTC.

The rearrangement uses TRBV2 and TRBJ1-1, with D uncertain. CDR3 length: 14 amino acids. From germline, CDR1 is SNHLY and CDR2 FYNNEI. V lost 3 bases to trimming and J lost 1 base, with 9 bases between them. The CDR3 region is CASSDSDGNTEAFF. The CDR3, as DNA: TGTGCCAGCAGTGACTCGGACGGGAACACTGAAGCTTTCTTT.

This chain connects TRBV28 to TRBJ1-2; D possibly corresponds to TRBD1 (5 bases). Trimming pared 3 bases from V and 2 bases from J, leaving 10 bases between. Germline CDR1 MDHEN, CDR2 SYDVKM. The CDR3 runs to 14 residues. The CDR3 nucleotides read TGTGCCAGCAGTTTGGCTCGGGGGAACTATGGCTACACCTTC. Residues: CASSLARGNYGYTF.

The genes are TRBV2 and TRBJ2-6, with 9 bases that match TRBD1. V lost 5 bases to trimming and J lost 3 bases; unmatched junction nucleotides: 8. This CDR3 spans 17 amino acids. Germline CDR1 and CDR2: SNHLY and FYNNEI. The CDR3 protein is CASSRRQGDFGANVLTF. CDR3 DNA sequence: TGTGCCAGCAGTAGGCGACAGGGGGACTTTGGGGCCAACGTCCTGACTTTC.

V usage is TRBV28 and J usage is TRBJ1-2; D is undetermined. Germline V gene sequence: CDR1 MDHEN, CDR2 SYDVKM. Trimming pared 5 bases from V and 2 bases from J, leaving 12 bases between. This CDR3 spans 14 amino acids. CDR3 coding DNA: TGTGCCAGCAGTGCCCCCGGGCCGAACTATGGCTACACCTTC. Protein sequence: CASSAPGPNYGYTF.

A note on this clone: Mismatch with germline at one junction end may stem from a read error. The chain couples TRBV3-1 (or the pseudogene TRBV3-2) to TRBJ2-2, with D possibly matching TRBD2 (5 bases). The CDR3 is made up of 12 amino acids. From germline, CDR1 is LGHDT and CDR2 YNNKEL (reference sequence). The CDR3 protein is CASSLGGGPADF. CDR3 in DNA: TGTGCCAGCAGCCTCGGCGGCGGGCCCGCCGATTTT.

The chain has TRBV3-1 (or the pseudogene TRBV3-2) and TRBJ1-6; D is unresolved. Deletions cut 3 bases from V and 4 bases from J, with 10 bases between. The CDR3 covers 15 residues. Germline CDR1 and CDR2: LGHDT and YNNKEL (reference sequence). The CDR3 region has the DNA TGTGCCAGCAGCCAGTCCGCCTCTTATAATTCACCCCTCCACTTT. It is translated as CASSQSASYNSPLHF.

The chain has TRBV29-1 and TRBJ2-1; D is perhaps TRBD2 (5 bases). The CDR3 runs 12 residues. In germline, CDR1 is SQVTM, CDR2 ANQGSEA. Deletions cut 7 bases from V and 9 bases from J, with 16 bases between. The DNA for the CDR3 is TGCAGCGCCAAACCGGGATCAAGTGAGCAGTTCTTC. Its protein product is CSAKPGSSEQFF.

The J gene is TRBJ1-3, the V gene TRBV28, with D possibly TRBD1 on 6 matching bases. With 3 bases removed from V and 4 bases from J, the gap between germline ends came to 16 bases. The CDR3 consists of 16 residues. Germline lookup yields CDR1 MDHEN and CDR2 SYDVKM. The CDR3 spells CASSLGGQFPGNTIYF. The CDR3 coding sequence is TGTGCCAGCAGTTTGGGCGGACAGTTTCCCGGAAACACCATATATTTT.

The V and J genes are TRBV19 and TRBJ1-5; possible D gene TRBD1, 6 bases. The CDR3 consists of 16 residues. Deletions cut 7 bases from V and 4 bases from J, with 20 bases between. Germline assignment: CDR1 LNHDA and CDR2 SQIVND (reference sequence). For the CDR3, the DNA is TGTGCCAGTAAGGGTTTGAGCAGGGGCGCGAATCAGCCCCAGCATTTT. Protein product: CASKGLSRGANQPQHF. The full variable domain, in which reference TRBV19 and TRBJ1-5 provide the parts outside the CDR3, is DGGITQSPKYLFRKEGQNVTLSCEQNLNHDAMYWYRQDPGQGLRLIYYSQIVNDFQKGDIAEGYSVSREKKESFPLTVTSAQKNPTAFYLCASKGLSRGANQPQHFGDGTRLSIL.

In this sample, this clone turned up a few times. V is TRBV7-9 and J is TRBJ1-5; TRBD1 aligns across 8 bases. The trim removed 4 bases at V and 0 bases at J, leaving 5 bases unmatched. The CDR3 extends over 16 amino acids. The germline gives CDR1 SEHNR, CDR2 FQNEAQ (reference sequence). The CDR3 region has the DNA TGTGCCAGCAGCTCCCCGGACAGGGATAGCAATCAGCCCCAGCATTTT. It codes for CASSSPDRDSNQPQHF.

The V call is TRBV19, the J call TRBJ1-5, with no clear D. V lost 1 base and J 9 bases, leaving 13 bases between the germline ends. Germline CDR1 is LNHDA and CDR2 is SQIVND (reference sequence). The CDR3 sequence is 14 residues long. The CDR3 here is CASSIGTGLGPQHF. CDR3 bases: TGTGCCAGTAGTATAGGTACGGGTTTGGGGCCCCAGCATTTT.

The gene calls are TRBV11-2 and TRBJ1-5, with D hard to call. The V end lost 0 bases, the J end lost 1 base, and 4 bases lay between the germline ends. Germline CDR1 SGHAT, CDR2 FQNNGV. The CDR3 extends over 14 amino acids. The CDR3 coding sequence is TGTGCCAGCAGCTTAGAACAGAGCAATCAGCCCCAGCATTTT. This codes for CASSLEQSNQPQHF.

Details on this clone: The junction and the germline gene differ at one end; a read error may be behind it. In nucleotides, the CDR3 is TGTGCCATAAGTGTAGCACGCTGTAGATACAAAAGTCGGGCCAACGTCCTGACTTTC. Its protein product is CAISVARCRYKSRANVLTF. The chain combines TRBV10-3 with TRBJ2-6, with no clear D. The CDR3 is 19 amino acids. Germline V gene lookup returns CDR1 ENHRY and CDR2 SYGVKD.

The chain uses TRBV6-6 and TRBJ1-3; TRBD1 agrees at 8 bases. The CDR3 consists of 16 residues. Germline V gene data show CDR1 as MNHNY and CDR2 as SVGAGI (reference sequence). V lost 6 bases, J lost 0 bases, and 7 bases stayed unmatched. This CDR3 reads CASSRDRSSSGNTIYF. The CDR3 DNA reads TGTGCCAGCAGCAGGGACAGGTCTAGCTCTGGAAACACCATATATTTT.

This rearrangement joins TRBV24-1 to TRBJ2-1; TRBD2 matches 16 bases. The CDR3 has 18 amino acids. Germline values: CDR1 KGHDR, CDR2 SFDVKD. Unmatched junction bases numbered 3, after V lost 2 bases and J lost 3 bases. The CDR3 nucleotides are TGTGCCACCAGTGATTCGGGACTAGCGGGAGGGGACTACAATGAGCAGTTCTTC. Residues: CATSDSGLAGGDYNEQFF.